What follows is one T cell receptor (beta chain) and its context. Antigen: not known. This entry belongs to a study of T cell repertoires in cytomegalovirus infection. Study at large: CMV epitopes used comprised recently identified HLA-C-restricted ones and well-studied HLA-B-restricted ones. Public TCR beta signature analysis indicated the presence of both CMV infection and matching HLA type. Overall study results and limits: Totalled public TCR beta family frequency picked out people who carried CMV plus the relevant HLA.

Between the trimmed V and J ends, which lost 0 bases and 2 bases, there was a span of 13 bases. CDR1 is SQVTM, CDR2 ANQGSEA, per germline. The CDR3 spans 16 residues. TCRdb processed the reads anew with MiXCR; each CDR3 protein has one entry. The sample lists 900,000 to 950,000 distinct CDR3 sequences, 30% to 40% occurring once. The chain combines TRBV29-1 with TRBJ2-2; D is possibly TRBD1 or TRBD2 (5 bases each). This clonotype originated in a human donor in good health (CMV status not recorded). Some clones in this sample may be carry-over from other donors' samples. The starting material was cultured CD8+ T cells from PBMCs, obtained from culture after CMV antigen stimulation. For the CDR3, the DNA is TGCAGCGTTGAAGACCCGAGTGGGGGAAACACCGGGGAGCTGTTTTTT. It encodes CSVEDPSGGNTGELFF.